The 3 T cell receptor beta chains presented below share a single source sample, sequenced in a study of T-cell reconstitution after alpha-beta-depleted transplantation in children. Molecular barcoding with unique molecular identifiers was used for the TCRbeta library. TCRdb called the PCR reads again in MiXCR, with one record for every CDR3 protein. The sample lists around 400,000 distinct CDR3 sequences; 20% were seen once. This specimen was PBMCs from the stem cell graft donor, taken from the stem cell graft. The receptor set was obtained from a human donor who donated a stem cell graft to a child with acute myeloid leukemia.

This clonotype was observed a few times. The rearrangement uses TRBV20-1 and TRBJ2-7, with 10 bases that match TRBD1. CDR3 length: 12 amino acids. Germline CDR1 and CDR2: DFQATT and SNEGSKA (reference sequence). Losses at the gene ends were 6 bases for V and 8 bases for J; bases not matched to a gene: 7. The CDR3 reads CSANDRGLKQYF. CDR3 in DNA: TGCAGTGCGAACGACAGGGGGCTCAAGCAGTACTTC.

This clonotype was seen only a few times. This chain links TRBV4-1 with TRBJ1-1; D ambiguous. The V and J ends lost 0 bases and 4 bases respectively, with 12 bases between them. Germline V gene lookup returns CDR1 MGHRA and CDR2 YSYEKL. The CDR3 is 15 residues long. CDR3 in amino acids: CASSQDRSGSTEAFF. The CDR3 nucleotides read TGCGCCAGCAGCCAAGATCGGTCGGGGAGCACTGAAGCTTTCTTT.

The chain employs TRBV20-1 and TRBJ2-7; 12 bases are a match to TRBD2. CDR1 DFQATT and CDR2 SNEGSKA come from the germline V gene (reference sequence). There are 16 residues in the CDR3. With V trimmed by 3 bases and J by 5 bases, 11 bases remained unmatched. For the CDR3, the DNA is TGCAGTGCTAGCTTCGGGACTAGCGGGCGAGGCGACGAGCAGTACTTC. Its protein product is CSASFGTSGRGDEQYF.